The 14 T cell receptor beta chains reported below all come from one sample, sequenced in a study of blood T cell repertoires in COVID-19. The protocol was immunoSEQ multiplex PCR, while the TCRdb copy is restricted to in-frame clones and leaves out a portion. The sample comprises 200,000 to 300,000 clones, around 84% of which are singletons, and approximately 6.8% rests with the top ten. The sequenced sample was peripheral blood. The receptors originated from an older woman with active or convalescent COVID-19.

This clone was seen once. The rearrangement uses TRBV21-1 and TRBJ1-2; the table's D call, TRBD1, has no DNA check behind it. TRBV21-1 is flagged as a pseudogene. The CDR3 is made up of 13 amino acids. The CDR3 reads CAGLQGTRRGYTF. CDR3 coding DNA: TGTGCCGGCTTACAGGGTACCCGCCGTGGCTACACCTTC.

The chain employs TRBV19 and TRBJ1-5; the D is unclear. Between the trimmed V and J ends, which lost 8 bases and 4 bases, there was a span of 6 bases. This CDR3 region has 11 residues. In germline, CDR1 is LNHDA, CDR2 SQIVND (reference sequence). This chain's CDR3 is CASGGNQPQHF. The CDR3 DNA reads as TGTGCCAGTGGCGGAAATCAGCCCCAGCATTTT.

J is TRBJ2-5 and V is TRBV7-6, with D perhaps matching TRBD1 (6 bases). From germline, CDR1 is SGHVS and CDR2 FNYEAQ. Trimming removed 5 bases from V and 1 base from J, with 17 bases in between. The CDR3 totals 16 residues. The CDR3 here is CASSPIGGQVQETQYF. DNA of the CDR3: TGTGCCAGCAGCCCCATAGGGGGTCAAGTCCAAGAGACCCAGTACTTC.

V is TRBV18 and J is TRBJ1-1, with a tentative D call TRBD1 (5 bases). The V and J ends lost 8 bases and 1 base respectively, with 11 bases between them. There are 13 residues in the CDR3. Germline lookup yields CDR1 KGHSH and CDR2 LQKENI. CDR3 in amino acids: CASRMQGNTEAFF. CDR3 coding DNA: TGTGCCAGCCGCATGCAGGGGAACACTGAAGCTTTCTTT.

The chain is built from TRBV7-8 and TRBJ2-3; weak D call: TRBD2 (6 bases). This CDR3 comprises 15 residues. V shed 2 bases and J shed 3 bases, with 12 bases lying between them. Germline V gives CDR1 SGHVS, CDR2 FQNEAQ. The CDR3 sequence is CASSLIPGVTDTQYF. CDR3 sequence (DNA): TGTGCCAGCAGCTTAATCCCGGGAGTAACAGATACGCAGTATTTT.

The rearrangement uses TRBV4-3 and TRBJ2-4; 11 nucleotides align to TRBD2. Germline CDR1 is LGHNA and CDR2 is YSLEER. V trimming: 3 bases; J trimming: 6 bases; junction bases outside the gene matches: 1. This CDR3 is 14 amino acids long. This CDR3 reads CASSHSGGGNIQYF. For the CDR3, the DNA is TGCGCCAGCAGCCATAGCGGGGGGGGAAACATTCAGTACTTC.

A word on this clone: Germline and junction disagree at one end, which may indicate a read error. This chain links TRBV10-1 with TRBJ2-3; tentative D call: TRBD1 (5 bases). The CDR3 sequence is 14 residues long. Germline-derived CDR1 and CDR2 are WNHNN and SYGVQD (reference sequence). DNA of the CDR3: TGCGCAAGCAGCCAGGGCGGTAGCACAGATACGCAGTATTTT. Translated, it gives CASSQGGSTDTQYF.

This clone occurred once. The rearrangement joins TRBV5-1 to TRBJ1-1, with 7 bases aligning to TRBD1. Germline lookup yields CDR1 SGHRS and CDR2 YFSETQ. The CDR3 contains 16 residues. V lost 4 bases and J lost 1; bases outside the gene matches: 10. CDR3 sequence: CASSQSTGVGNTEAFF. The CDR3 DNA follows: TGCGCCAGCAGCCAATCAACAGGGGTAGGGAACACTGAAGCTTTCTTT.

This clone appeared once. V usage is TRBV6-5 and J usage is TRBJ2-1; 8 bases map to TRBD2. CDR1 MNHEY and CDR2 SVGAGI come from the germline V gene. V was pared by 8 bases and J by 4 bases, with 4 bases of the junction left unmatched. The CDR3 has 13 amino acids. CDR3 amino acids: CASSLAGYNEQFF. The CDR3 DNA reads as TGTGCCAGCTCTTTAGCGGGATACAATGAGCAGTTCTTC.

The chain couples TRBV2 to TRBJ1-2; no reliable D call. The CDR3 spans 12 residues. V was clipped by 2 bases and J by 4 bases, with 5 bases between them. Per germline, CDR1 SNHLY and CDR2 FYNNEI. CDR3 bases: TGTGCCAGCAGTGAACTGGCCTATGGCTACACCTTC. Its protein product is CASSELAYGYTF.

The chain combines TRBV4-2 with TRBJ2-7, with TRBD1 identical over 10 bases. CDR1 is LGHNA and CDR2 is YNFKEQ in the germline V gene. Trimming took 3 bases from V and 2 from J; bases not matched to a gene: 1. This CDR3 has 14 amino acids. In DNA, the CDR3 is TGTGCCAGCAGCCAGGACAGGGGGACCTACGAGCAGTACTTC. Its protein product is CASSQDRGTYEQYF.

V gene TRBV7-2 combines with J gene TRBJ1-4, with 7 bases identical to TRBD1. Per germline, CDR1 SGHTA and CDR2 FQGNSA. This CDR3 region has 14 residues. Trimming took 1 base from V and 8 from J; bases not matched to a gene: 4. For the CDR3, the DNA is TGTGCCAGCAGCTTAGTTGTGACAGGGGAAAAACTGTTTTTT. It translates to CASSLVVTGEKLFF.

This chain links TRBV4-2 with TRBJ1-2, with TRBD1 identical over 10 bases. V was pared by 0 bases and J by 3 bases, with 10 bases of the junction left unmatched. CDR1 is LGHNA, CDR2 YNFKEQ, per germline. The CDR3 has 18 amino acids. The CDR3 DNA reads TGTGCCAGCAGCCAAGATCGGGACAGGGGATACTCCGACTATGGCTACACCTTC. Translation: CASSQDRDRGYSDYGYTF.

The chain links TRBV6-5 to TRBJ1-6; D unresolved. Trimming took off 2 bases at V and 7 bases at J, with 3 bases between the two ends. This CDR3 spans 12 amino acids. Germline CDR1 and CDR2: MNHEY and SVGAGI. CDR3 coding DNA: TGTGCCAGCAGTTACGCGAATTCACCCCTCCACTTT. It translates to CASSYANSPLHF.